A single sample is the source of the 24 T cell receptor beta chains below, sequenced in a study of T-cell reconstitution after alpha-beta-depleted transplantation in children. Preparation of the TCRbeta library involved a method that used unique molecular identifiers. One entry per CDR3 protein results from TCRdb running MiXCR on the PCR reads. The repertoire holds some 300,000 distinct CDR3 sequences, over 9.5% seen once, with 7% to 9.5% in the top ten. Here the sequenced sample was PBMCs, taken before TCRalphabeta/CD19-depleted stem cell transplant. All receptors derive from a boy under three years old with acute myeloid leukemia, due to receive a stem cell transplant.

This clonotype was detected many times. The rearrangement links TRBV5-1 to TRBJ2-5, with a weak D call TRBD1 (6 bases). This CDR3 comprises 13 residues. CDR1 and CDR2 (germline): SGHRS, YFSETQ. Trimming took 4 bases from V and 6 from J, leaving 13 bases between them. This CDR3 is CASSDRSGKTQYF. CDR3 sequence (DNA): TGCGCCAGCAGCGACAGGTCAGGGAAGACCCAGTACTTC.

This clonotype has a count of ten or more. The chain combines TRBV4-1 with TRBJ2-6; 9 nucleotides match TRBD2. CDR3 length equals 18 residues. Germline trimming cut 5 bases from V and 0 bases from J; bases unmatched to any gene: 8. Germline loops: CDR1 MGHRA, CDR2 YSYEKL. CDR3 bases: TGCGCCAGCAGCATATTAGCGGGGGTTCTCTCTGGGGCCAACGTCCTGACTTTC. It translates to CASSILAGVLSGANVLTF.

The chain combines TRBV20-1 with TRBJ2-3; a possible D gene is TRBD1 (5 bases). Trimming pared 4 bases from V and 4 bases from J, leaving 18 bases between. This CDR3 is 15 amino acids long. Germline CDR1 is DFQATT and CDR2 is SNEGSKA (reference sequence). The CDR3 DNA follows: TGCAGTGCTAACCTCCTGATAGGGGTCTCAGATACGCAGTATTTT. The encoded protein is CSANLLIGVSDTQYF.

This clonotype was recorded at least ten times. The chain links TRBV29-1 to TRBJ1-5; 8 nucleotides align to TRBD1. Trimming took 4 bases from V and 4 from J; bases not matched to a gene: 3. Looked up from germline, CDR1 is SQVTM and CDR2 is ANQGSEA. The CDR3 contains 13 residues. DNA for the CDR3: TGCAGCGTTGCAGGGGGCGGGAATCAGCCCCAGCATTTT. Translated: CSVAGGGNQPQHF.

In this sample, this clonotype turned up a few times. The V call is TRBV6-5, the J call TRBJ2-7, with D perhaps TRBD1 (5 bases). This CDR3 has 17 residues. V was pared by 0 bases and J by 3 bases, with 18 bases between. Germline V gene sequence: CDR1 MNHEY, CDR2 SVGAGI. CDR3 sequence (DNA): TGTGCCAGCAGTTACTCGCGTTGGGCAGGGAAAAACTACGAGCAGTACTTC. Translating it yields CASSYSRWAGKNYEQYF.

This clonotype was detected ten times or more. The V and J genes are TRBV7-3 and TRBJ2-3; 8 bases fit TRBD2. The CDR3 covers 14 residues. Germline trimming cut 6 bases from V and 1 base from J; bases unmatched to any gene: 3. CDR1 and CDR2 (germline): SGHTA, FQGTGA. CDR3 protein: CASREAGGTDTQYF. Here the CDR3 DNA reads TGTGCCAGCAGGGAAGCGGGAGGCACAGATACGCAGTATTTT.

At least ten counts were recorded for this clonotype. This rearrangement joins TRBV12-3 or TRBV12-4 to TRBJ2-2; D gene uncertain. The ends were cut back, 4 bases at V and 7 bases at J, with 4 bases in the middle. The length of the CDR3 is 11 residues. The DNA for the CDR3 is TGTGCCAGCAGTTGGGGCGGGGAGCTGTTTTTT. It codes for CASSWGGELFF.

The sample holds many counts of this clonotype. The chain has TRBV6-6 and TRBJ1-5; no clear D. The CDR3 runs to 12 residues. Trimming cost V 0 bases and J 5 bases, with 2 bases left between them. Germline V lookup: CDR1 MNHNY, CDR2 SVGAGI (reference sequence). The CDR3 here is CASSYSDQPQHF. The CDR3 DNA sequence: TGTGCCAGCAGTTACTCCGATCAGCCCCAGCATTTT.

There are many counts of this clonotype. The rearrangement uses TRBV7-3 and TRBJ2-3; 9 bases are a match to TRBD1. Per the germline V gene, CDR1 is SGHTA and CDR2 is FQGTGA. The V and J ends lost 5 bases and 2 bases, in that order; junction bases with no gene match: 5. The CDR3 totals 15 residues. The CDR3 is CASSRQGVNTDTQYF. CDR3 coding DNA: TGTGCCAGCAGCCGACAGGGGGTGAACACAGATACGCAGTATTTT. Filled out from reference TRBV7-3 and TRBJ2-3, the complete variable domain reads GAGVSQTPSNKVTEKGKYVELRCDPISGHTALYWYRQSLGQGPEFLIYFQGTGAADDSGLPNDRFFAVRPEGSVSTLKIQRTERGDSAVYLCASSRQGVNTDTQYFGPGTRLTVL.

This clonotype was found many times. CDR3 region: CASTETGLTPQHF. DNA of the CDR3: TGTGCCAGCACTGAGACGGGTTTAACGCCCCAGCATTTT. The chain joins TRBV28 to TRBJ1-5; D gene uncertain. The V end was cut by 7 bases, the J end by 9 bases, with 16 bases between. CDR3 length equals 13 residues. CDR1 and CDR2 from the germline V gene are MDHEN and SYDVKM.

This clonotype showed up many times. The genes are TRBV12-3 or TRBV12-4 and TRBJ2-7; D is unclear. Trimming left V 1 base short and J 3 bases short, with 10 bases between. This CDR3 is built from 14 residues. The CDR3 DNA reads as TGTGCCAGCAGTTTAGTGGGGTCCTACTACGAGCAGTACTTC. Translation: CASSLVGSYYEQYF.

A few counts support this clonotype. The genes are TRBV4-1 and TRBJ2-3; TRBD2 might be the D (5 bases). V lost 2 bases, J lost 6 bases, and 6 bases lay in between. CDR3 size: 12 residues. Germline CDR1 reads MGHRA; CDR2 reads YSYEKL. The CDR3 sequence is CASSQRGDTQYF. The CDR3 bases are TGCGCCAGCAGCCAAAGAGGGGATACGCAGTATTTT.

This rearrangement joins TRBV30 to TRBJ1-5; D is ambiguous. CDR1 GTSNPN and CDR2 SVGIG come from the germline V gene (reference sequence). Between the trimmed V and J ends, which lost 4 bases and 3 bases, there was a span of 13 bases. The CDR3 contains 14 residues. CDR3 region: CAWNYGGYNQPQHF. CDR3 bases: TGTGCCTGGAATTATGGTGGGTACAATCAGCCCCAGCATTTT.

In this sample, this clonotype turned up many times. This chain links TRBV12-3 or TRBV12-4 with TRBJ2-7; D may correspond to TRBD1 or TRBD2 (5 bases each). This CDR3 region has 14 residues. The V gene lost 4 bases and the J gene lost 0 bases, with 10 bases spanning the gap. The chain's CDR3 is CASSYGTPSYEQYF. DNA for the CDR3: TGTGCCAGCAGTTACGGGACGCCCTCCTACGAGCAGTACTTC.

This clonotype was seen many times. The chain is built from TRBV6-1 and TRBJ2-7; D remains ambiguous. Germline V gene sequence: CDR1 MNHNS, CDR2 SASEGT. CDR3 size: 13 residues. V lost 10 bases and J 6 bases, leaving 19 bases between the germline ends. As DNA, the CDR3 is TGTGCCACCGTAAATTTAGCAGACGGCGAGCAGTACTTC. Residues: CATVNLADGEQYF.

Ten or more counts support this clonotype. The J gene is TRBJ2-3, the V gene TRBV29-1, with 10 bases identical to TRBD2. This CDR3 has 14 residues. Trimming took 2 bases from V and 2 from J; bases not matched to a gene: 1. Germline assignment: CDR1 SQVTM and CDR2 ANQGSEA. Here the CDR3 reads CSVELAGATDTQYF. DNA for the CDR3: TGCAGCGTTGAACTAGCGGGGGCCACAGATACGCAGTATTTT.

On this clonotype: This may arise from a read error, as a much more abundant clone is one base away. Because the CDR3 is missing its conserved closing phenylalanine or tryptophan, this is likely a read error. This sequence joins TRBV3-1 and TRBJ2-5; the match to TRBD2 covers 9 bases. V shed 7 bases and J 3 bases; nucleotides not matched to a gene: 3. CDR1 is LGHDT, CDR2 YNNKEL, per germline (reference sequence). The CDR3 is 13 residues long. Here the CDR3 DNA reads TGTGCCAGCAATAAGCGGGGGGAAGAGACCCAGTACTTG. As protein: CASNKRGEETQYL.

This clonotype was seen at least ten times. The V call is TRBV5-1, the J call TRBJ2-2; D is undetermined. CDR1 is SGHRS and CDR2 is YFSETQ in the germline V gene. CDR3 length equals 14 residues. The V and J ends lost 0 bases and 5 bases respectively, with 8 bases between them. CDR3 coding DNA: TGCGCCAGCAGCTTGGAATCCTTGACCGGGGAGCTGTTTTTT. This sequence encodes CASSLESLTGELFF. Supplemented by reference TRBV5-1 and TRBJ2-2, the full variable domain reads KAGVTQTPRYLIKTRGQQVTLSCSPISGHRSVSWYQQTPGQGLQFLFEYFSETQRNKGNFPGRFSGRQFSNSRSEMNVSTLELGDSALYLCASSLESLTGELFFGEGSRLTVL.

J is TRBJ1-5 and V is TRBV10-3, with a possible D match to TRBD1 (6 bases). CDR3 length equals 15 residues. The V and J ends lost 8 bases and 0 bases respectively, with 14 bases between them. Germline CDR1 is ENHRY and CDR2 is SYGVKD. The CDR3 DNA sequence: TGTGCCATCGGTCCGACAGGAGGTAGCAATCAGCCCCAGCATTTT. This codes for CAIGPTGGSNQPQHF.

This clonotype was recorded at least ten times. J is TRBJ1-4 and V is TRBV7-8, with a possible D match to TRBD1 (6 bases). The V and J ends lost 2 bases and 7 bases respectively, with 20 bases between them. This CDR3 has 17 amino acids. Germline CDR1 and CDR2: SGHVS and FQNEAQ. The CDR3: CASSLYPPGRGGEKLFF. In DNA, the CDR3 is TGTGCCAGCAGCTTATACCCCCCCGGAAGGGGGGGTGAAAAACTGTTTTTT.

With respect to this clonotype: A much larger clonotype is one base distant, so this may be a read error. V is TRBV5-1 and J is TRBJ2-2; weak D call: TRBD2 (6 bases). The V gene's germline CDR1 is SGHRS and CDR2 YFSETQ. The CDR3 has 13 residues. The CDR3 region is CASSREYTGELYF. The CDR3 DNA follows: TGCGCCAGCAGCCGGGAGTACACCGGGGAGCTGTATTTT.

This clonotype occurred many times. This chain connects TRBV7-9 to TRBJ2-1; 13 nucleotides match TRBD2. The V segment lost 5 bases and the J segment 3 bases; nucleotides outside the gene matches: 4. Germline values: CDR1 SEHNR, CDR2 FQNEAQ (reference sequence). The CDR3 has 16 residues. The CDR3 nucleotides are TGTGCCAGCAGCCCCCGGACTAGCGGGAGCTACAATGAGCAGTTCTTC. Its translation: CASSPRTSGSYNEQFF.

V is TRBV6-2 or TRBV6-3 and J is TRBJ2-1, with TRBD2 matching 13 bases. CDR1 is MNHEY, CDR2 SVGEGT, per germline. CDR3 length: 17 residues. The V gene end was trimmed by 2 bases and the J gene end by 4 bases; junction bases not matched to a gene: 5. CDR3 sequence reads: CASSYPGLAGEYNEQFF. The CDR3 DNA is TGTGCCAGCAGTTACCCCGGACTAGCGGGGGAATACAATGAGCAGTTCTTC.

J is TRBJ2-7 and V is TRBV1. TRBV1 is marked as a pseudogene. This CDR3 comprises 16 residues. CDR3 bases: TGCACCAGCAGCCAAGATATGCCACGGGACTCCTACGAGCAGTACTTC. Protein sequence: CTSSQDMPRDSYEQYF.